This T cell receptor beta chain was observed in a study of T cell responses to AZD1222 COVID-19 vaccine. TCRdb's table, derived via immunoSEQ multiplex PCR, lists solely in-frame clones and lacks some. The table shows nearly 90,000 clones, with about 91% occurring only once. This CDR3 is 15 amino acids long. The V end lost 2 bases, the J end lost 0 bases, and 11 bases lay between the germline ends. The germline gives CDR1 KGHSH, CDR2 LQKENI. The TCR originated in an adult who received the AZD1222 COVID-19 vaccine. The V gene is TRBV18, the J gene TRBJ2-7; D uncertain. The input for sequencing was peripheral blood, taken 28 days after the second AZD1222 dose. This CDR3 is CASSPWTPVSYEQYF. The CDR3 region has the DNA TGTGCCAGCTCACCATGGACGCCTGTCTCCTACGAGCAGTACTTC.